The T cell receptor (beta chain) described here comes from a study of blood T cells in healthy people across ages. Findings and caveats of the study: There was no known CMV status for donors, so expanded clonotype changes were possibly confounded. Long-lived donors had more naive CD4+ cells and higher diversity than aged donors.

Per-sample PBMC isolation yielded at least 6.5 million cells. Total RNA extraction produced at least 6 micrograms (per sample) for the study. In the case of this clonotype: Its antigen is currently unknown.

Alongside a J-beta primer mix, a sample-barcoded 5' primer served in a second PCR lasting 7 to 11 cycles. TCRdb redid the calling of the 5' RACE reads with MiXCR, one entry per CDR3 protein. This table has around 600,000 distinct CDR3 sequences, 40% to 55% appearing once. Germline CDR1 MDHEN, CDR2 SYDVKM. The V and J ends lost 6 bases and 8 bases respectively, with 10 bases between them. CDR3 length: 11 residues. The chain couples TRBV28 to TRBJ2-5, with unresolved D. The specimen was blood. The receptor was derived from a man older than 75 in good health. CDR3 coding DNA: TGTGCCAGCAGATCGACAATTACCCAGTACTTC. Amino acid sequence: CASRSTITQYF.